What follows are 28 T cell receptor beta chains derived from one specimen sequenced in a study of blood T cell repertoires in COVID-19. Generated by immunoSEQ multiplex PCR, the TCRdb table keeps only in-frame clones and is missing some. The repertoire holds tens of thousands of clones, with approximately 85% as singletons. Sequenced sample: peripheral blood. The receptor source for this set is a man in his sixties with acute or convalescent COVID-19.

This clone was seen once. The chain employs TRBV5-1 and TRBJ2-7, with D possibly being TRBD2 (6 bases). This CDR3 spans 16 amino acids. V was clipped by 4 bases and J by 2 bases, with 19 bases between them. Germline assignment: CDR1 SGHRS and CDR2 YFSETQ. The DNA for the CDR3 is TGCGCCAGCAGCCCGGGAGTGAGTTTTTTAACCTACGAGCAGTACTTC. The encoded protein is CASSPGVSFLTYEQYF.

The chain links TRBV7-9 to TRBJ1-3, with a weak D call TRBD1 (6 bases). The CDR3 totals 13 residues. The V gene's germline CDR1 is SEHNR and CDR2 FQNEAQ (reference sequence). Trimming removed 7 bases from V and 0 bases from J, with 7 bases in between. CDR3 protein: CASKQGSGNTIYF. CDR3 bases: TGTGCCAGCAAACAGGGCTCTGGAAACACCATATATTTT.

The chain joins TRBV6-5 to TRBJ1-2, with D tentatively TRBD1 (5 bases). The CDR3 runs to 15 residues. Germline loops: CDR1 MNHEY, CDR2 SVGAGI. V lost 6 bases and J 8 bases, leaving 22 bases between the germline ends. The CDR3, as DNA: TGTGCCAGCAGCCGCGCCTTTGGGCAGGGAGGCGGCTACACCTTC. Translation: CASSRAFGQGGGYTF.

The table lists this clone with a count of one. The chain carries TRBV2 and TRBJ2-7; TRBD1 aligns across 7 bases. The CDR3 contains 13 residues. J lost 5 bases, V lost 6 bases, and 7 bases had no gene match. Germline V gives CDR1 SNHLY, CDR2 FYNNEI. The chain's CDR3 is CASRDRFNHEQYF. The CDR3 coding sequence is TGTGCCAGCAGGGACAGGTTTAATCACGAGCAGTACTTC.

The CDR3 region is CSVEDTAATNEKLFF. The CDR3 DNA reads as TGCAGCGTTGAAGACACAGCCGCAACTAATGAAAAACTGTTTTTT. This chain uses TRBV29-1 with TRBJ1-4; D uncertain. With 0 bases removed from V and 0 bases from J, the gap between germline ends came to 8 bases. The germline CDR1 and CDR2 sequences are SQVTM and ANQGSEA. This CDR3 comprises 15 residues. Filled out from reference TRBV29-1 and TRBJ1-4, the complete variable domain reads SAVISQKPSRDICQRGTSLTIQCQVDSQVTMMFWYRQQPGQSLTLIATANQGSEATYESGFVIDKFPISRPNLTFSTLTVSNMSPEDSSIYLCSVEDTAATNEKLFFGSGTQLSVL.

The J gene is TRBJ2-7, the V gene TRBV5-5, with TRBD1 matching over 7 bases. V shed 3 bases, J shed 2 bases, and the junction held 5 bases outside the gene matches. This CDR3 is built from 14 residues. The V gene's germline CDR1 is SGHKS and CDR2 YYEKEE (reference sequence). The CDR3: CASSYTGAPYEQYF. The CDR3, as DNA: TGTGCCAGCAGCTATACAGGGGCCCCCTACGAGCAGTACTTC.

Written as DNA, the CDR3 is TGTGCCAGCAGCCAAGACGGGCGGGGGCCCTCGGAGACCCAGTACTTC. Encoded protein: CASSQDGRGPSETQYF. This chain connects TRBV3-1 (or the pseudogene TRBV3-2) to TRBJ2-5, with D maybe TRBD2 (7 bases). Germline-derived CDR1 and CDR2 are LGHDT and YNNKEL (reference sequence). V lost 0 bases to trimming and J lost 5 bases, with 16 bases between them. CDR3 length: 16 amino acids.

The J gene is TRBJ1-3, the V gene TRBV3-1 (or the pseudogene TRBV3-2), with TRBD1 matching over 9 bases. The CDR3 covers 15 residues. CDR1 LGHDT and CDR2 YNNKEL come from the germline V gene (reference sequence). The V segment lost 3 bases and the J segment 4 bases; nucleotides outside the gene matches: 4. CDR3 loop: CASSHRDRDGNTIYF. The CDR3 DNA follows: TGTGCCAGCAGCCACCGGGACAGGGACGGAAACACCATATATTTT.

By sample fraction, this clone is medium-sized. The chain carries TRBV7-2 and TRBJ2-7, with D unresolved. Per the germline V gene, CDR1 is SGHTA and CDR2 is FQGNSA. The CDR3 consists of 13 residues. V shed 5 bases and J shed 6 bases, with 14 bases lying between them. CDR3 in DNA: TGTGCCAGCAGCCCGCAGGTTTCTTCCGAGCAGTACTTC. This gives the protein CASSPQVSSEQYF.

The chain is built from TRBV28 and TRBJ2-7, with D unresolved. Germline-derived CDR1 and CDR2 are MDHEN and SYDVKM. V lost 4 bases, J lost 6 bases, and 13 bases lay in between. This CDR3 comprises 13 residues. CDR3 coding DNA: TGTGCCAGCAGTTCCCCTCCCCTCGGCGAGCAGTACTTC. Translation: CASSSPPLGEQYF.

This clone showed up just a few times. The chain recombines TRBV4-2 with TRBJ2-7, with TRBD2 matching over 7 bases. J gave up 3 bases and V 0 bases, and 8 bases lay outside the gene matches. Germline V lookup: CDR1 LGHNA, CDR2 YNFKEQ. This CDR3 contains 16 residues. The CDR3 sequence: CASSQEGPGGHYEQYF. The CDR3 region has the DNA TGTGCCAGCAGCCAAGAAGGCCCGGGAGGCCACTACGAGCAGTACTTC.

The rearrangement uses TRBV6-5 and TRBJ1-6, with 10 bases lining up with TRBD1. Trimming removed 10 bases from V and 10 bases from J; junction bases left unmatched: 10. The length of the CDR3 is 14 residues. Germline V gene lookup returns CDR1 MNHEY and CDR2 SVGAGI. The CDR3 nucleotides read TGTGCCACAGATAGGGACAGGGGTTTATCACCCCTCCACTTT. This codes for CATDRDRGLSPLHF.

The chain joins TRBV6-6 to TRBJ1-5; D may be TRBD1 (6 bases). Deletions cut 4 bases from V and 3 bases from J, with 10 bases between. Germline V gene sequence: CDR1 MNHNY, CDR2 SVGAGI (reference sequence). This CDR3 is built from 14 residues. The CDR3 sequence: CASSWTVDNQPQHF. CDR3 in DNA: TGTGCCAGCAGTTGGACAGTAGACAATCAGCCCCAGCATTTT.

This chain links TRBV6-5 with TRBJ1-1, with D tentatively TRBD1 (5 bases). Germline V gene sequence: CDR1 MNHEY, CDR2 SVGAGI. There are 13 residues in the CDR3. The CDR3 protein is CASVGGVETEAFF. CDR3 in DNA: TGTGCTTCAGTGGGAGGGGTGGAGACTGAAGCTTTCTTT.

The J gene is TRBJ2-1, the V gene TRBV11-3; 13 bases line up with TRBD2. After removal of 5 bases from V and 9 bases from J, the junction contained 13 bases not matched to a gene. Germline CDR1 SGHNT, CDR2 YENEEA. The CDR3 extends over 17 amino acids. CDR3 amino acids: CASSQGQLAGGFGEQFF. In DNA, the CDR3 is TGTGCCAGCAGCCAAGGGCAACTAGCGGGGGGGTTTGGTGAGCAGTTCTTC.

This chain uses TRBV5-1 with TRBJ2-5; D is uncertain. V was shortened by 0 bases and J by 1 base, with 7 bases between the two germline ends. This CDR3 is built from 14 residues. Germline CDR1 reads SGHRS; CDR2 reads YFSETQ. CDR3 sequence (DNA): TGCGCCAGCAGCTTGGACGTCAGCCAAGAGACCCAGTACTTC. This sequence encodes CASSLDVSQETQYF.

The V gene is TRBV7-3, the J gene TRBJ2-3, with TRBD2 matching 11 bases. V trimming: 5 bases; J trimming: 7 bases; junction bases outside the gene matches: 17. This CDR3 comprises 18 residues. The germline V gene encodes CDR1 SGHTA and CDR2 FQGTGA. The chain's CDR3 is CASSPAGGSGRAGNTQYF. The CDR3 nucleotides are TGTGCCAGCAGCCCAGCTGGTGGTAGCGGGAGGGCGGGGAATACGCAGTATTTT.

The chain links TRBV30 to TRBJ2-3, with D possibly matching TRBD2 (6 bases). Germline V gene data show CDR1 as GTSNPN and CDR2 as SVGIG (reference sequence). The CDR3 length is 13 residues. V lost 4 bases, J lost 6 bases, and 14 bases lay in between. This chain's CDR3 is CAWMTSGRDTQYF. CDR3 bases: TGTGCCTGGATGACTAGTGGGAGGGATACGCAGTATTTT.

The chain links TRBV29-1 to TRBJ1-2, with D tentatively TRBD1 (5 bases). V lost 7 bases and J lost 5, with 20 bases in between. The CDR3 consists of 14 residues. The germline V gene has CDR1 SQVTM and CDR2 ANQGSEA. CDR3 sequence: CSAYEGTGEYGYTF. Written as DNA, the CDR3 is TGCAGCGCCTATGAGGGGACTGGAGAGTATGGCTACACCTTC.

The CDR3 sequence is CASSRTLAYEQYF. The CDR3 DNA reads TGTGCCAGCAGCCGGACTCTAGCCTACGAGCAGTACTTC. V usage is TRBV6-5 and J usage is TRBJ2-7, with D perhaps TRBD2 (5 bases). V lost 6 bases and J 2 bases, leaving 11 bases between the germline ends. Germline CDR1 is MNHEY and CDR2 is SVGAGI. The CDR3 runs 13 residues.

The genes are TRBV7-2 and TRBJ1-2; D not certain. Deletions cut 4 bases from V and 8 bases from J, with 23 bases between. CDR1 and CDR2 (germline): SGHTA, FQGNSA. The CDR3 totals 16 residues. The CDR3: CASSSTPPAIRGGYTF. CDR3 nucleotides: TGTGCCAGCAGCTCGACCCCTCCGGCTATCCGAGGGGGCTACACCTTC. The variable domain in full, completed from reference TRBV7-2 and TRBJ1-2, reads GAGVSQSPSNKVTEKGKDVELRCDPISGHTALYWYRQSLGQGLEFLIYFQGNSAPDKSGLPSDRFSAERTGGSVSTLTIQRTQQEDSAVYLCASSSTPPAIRGGYTFGSGTRLTVV.

The J gene is TRBJ1-3, the V gene TRBV30; possibly TRBD1 for D (5 bases). Germline V CDR1 and CDR2: GTSNPN, SVGIG (reference sequence). Trimming pared 4 bases from V and 4 bases from J, leaving 14 bases between. This CDR3 region has 14 residues. CDR3 coding DNA: TGTGCCTGGAAGTCTCCAGGGCTAGGAAACACCATATATTTT. This sequence encodes CAWKSPGLGNTIYF. Based on the CDR3 plus reference TRBV30 and TRBJ1-3, the full variable domain is SQTIHQWPATLVQPVGSPLSLECTVEGTSNPNLYWYRQAAGRGLQLLFYSVGIGQISSEVPQNLSASRPQDRQFILSSKKLLLSDSGFYLCAWKSPGLGNTIYFGEGSWLTVV.

This CDR3 reads CASSQDLLPNTEAFF. CDR3 DNA sequence: TGCGCCAGCAGCCAAGATCTCCTCCCGAACACTGAAGCTTTCTTT. This chain uses TRBV4-3 with TRBJ1-1; D gene uncertain. The V and J ends lost 0 bases and 1 base respectively, with 9 bases between them. CDR1 and CDR2 from the germline V gene are LGHNA and YSLEER. The CDR3 extends over 15 amino acids.

The V call is TRBV7-9, the J call TRBJ1-1; D gene ambiguous. In germline, CDR1 is SEHNR, CDR2 FQNEAQ (reference sequence). The CDR3 contains 14 residues. V gave up 5 bases and J gave up 7 bases, with 17 bases separating them. CDR3: CASSAALREREAFF. The CDR3 DNA reads as TGTGCCAGCAGCGCCGCGTTGAGGGAGCGTGAAGCTTTCTTT. Based on the CDR3 plus reference TRBV7-9 and TRBJ1-1, the full variable domain is DTGVSQNPRHKITKRGQNVTFRCDPISEHNRLYWYRQTLGQGPEFLTYFQNEAQLEKSRLLSDRFSAERPKGSFSTLEIQRTEQGDSAMYLCASSAALREREAFFGQGTRLTVV.

This clone was detected only once. This chain joins TRBV18 and TRBJ2-7; D perhaps matches TRBD2 (5 bases). The CDR3 runs to 14 residues. The germline CDR1 and CDR2 sequences are KGHSH and LQKENI. The V end lost 5 bases, the J end lost 3 bases, and 14 bases lay between the germline ends. The CDR3 reads CASSWSGDGYEQYF. For the CDR3, the DNA is TGTGCCAGCTCATGGTCCGGGGATGGCTACGAGCAGTACTTC.

The chain employs TRBV28 and TRBJ1-2; D not certain. The CDR3 extends over 15 amino acids. Trimming removed 5 bases from V and 7 bases from J, with 20 bases in between. Germline values: CDR1 MDHEN, CDR2 SYDVKM. CDR3 nucleotides: TGTGCCAGCAGTCTAACCCATTTTGGGCAAGGTGGCTACACCTTC. Encoded protein: CASSLTHFGQGGYTF.

V is TRBV12-3 or TRBV12-4 and J is TRBJ2-1; 7 bases are a match to TRBD2. The length of the CDR3 is 13 residues. V was pared by 5 bases and J by 14 bases, with 12 bases of the junction left unmatched. The chain's CDR3 is CASSGGPGRAEFF. CDR3 bases: TGTGCCAGCAGTGGCGGGCCAGGGAGGGCCGAGTTCTTC.

This clone was recorded once. This chain joins TRBV15 and TRBJ2-1, with D perhaps TRBD2 (6 bases). With 8 bases removed from V and 2 bases from J, the gap between germline ends came to 13 bases. This CDR3 contains 14 residues. Germline V gene data show CDR1 as LNHNV and CDR2 as YYDKDF (reference sequence). The CDR3 bases are TGTGCCACCGCCAATTGGGGGGCCTACAATGAGCAGTTCTTC. Translation gives CATANWGAYNEQFF.